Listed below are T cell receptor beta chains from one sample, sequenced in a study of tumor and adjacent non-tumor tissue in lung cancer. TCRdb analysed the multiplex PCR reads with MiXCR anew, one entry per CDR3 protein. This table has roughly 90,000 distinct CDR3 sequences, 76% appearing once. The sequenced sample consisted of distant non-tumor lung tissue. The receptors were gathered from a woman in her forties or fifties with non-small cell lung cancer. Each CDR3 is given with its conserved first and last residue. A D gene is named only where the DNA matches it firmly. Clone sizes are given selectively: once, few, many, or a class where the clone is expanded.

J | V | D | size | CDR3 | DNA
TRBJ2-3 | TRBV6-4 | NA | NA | CASSASHGLVTQYF | TGTGCCAGCAGTGCGAGCCATGGTTTAGTTACGCAGTATTTT
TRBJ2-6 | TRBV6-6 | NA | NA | CASLALTGANVLTF | TGTGCCAGTCTTGCGCTCACTGGGGCCAACGTCCTGACTTTC
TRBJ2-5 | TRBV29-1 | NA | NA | CSVPSTGTSDGETWYF | TGCAGCGTCCCCTCTACCGGGACATCAGATGGAGAGACCTGGTACTTC
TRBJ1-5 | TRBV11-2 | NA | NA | CASSLYRDNQPQHF | TGTGCCAGCAGCCTCTACAGGGACAATCAGCCCCAGCATTTT
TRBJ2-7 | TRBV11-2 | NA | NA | CASSLGAYEQSF | TGTGCCAGCAGCCTAGGGGCTTACGAGCAATCCTTC
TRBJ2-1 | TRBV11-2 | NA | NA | CASSLEMASNEEFF | TGTGCCAGCAGCTTAGAGATGGCCAGTAATGAAGAGTTCTTC
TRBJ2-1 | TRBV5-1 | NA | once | CASSLTSRSSPEQFF | TGCGCCAGCAGCCTCACTAGCAGGAGCTCCCCTGAGCAGTTCTTC
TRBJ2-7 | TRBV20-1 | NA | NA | CSAEWSGPLPRSYDQYF | TGCAGTGCGGAGTGGTCGGGTCCCTTACCTCGCTCCTACGATCAGTACTTC
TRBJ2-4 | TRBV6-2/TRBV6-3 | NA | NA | CANRYPGQEDIQYF | TGTGCCAACAGATACCCGGGGCAGGAGGACATTCAGTACTTC
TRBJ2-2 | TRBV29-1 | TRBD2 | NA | CSSMTSGTEELFF | TGCAGTTCGATGACTAGCGGCACCGAGGAGCTGTTTTTT
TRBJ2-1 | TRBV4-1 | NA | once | CASSQIGGGSSYNEQFF | TGCGCCAGCAGCCAGATAGGTGGAGGGAGCTCCTACAATGAGCAGTTCTTC
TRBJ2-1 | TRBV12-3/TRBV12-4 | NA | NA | CASALGATYNGQFF | TGTGCCAGCGCCCTGGGGGCTACCTACAATGGGCAGTTCTTC
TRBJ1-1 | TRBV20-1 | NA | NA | CRDSAGGWTEAFF | TGCAGAGATAGCGCGGGGGGCTGGACTGAAGCTTTCTTT
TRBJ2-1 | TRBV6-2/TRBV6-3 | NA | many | CASSGMGEQFF | TGTGCCAGCAGTGGGATGGGGGAGCAGTTCTTC
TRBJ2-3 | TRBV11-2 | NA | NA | CASSLRWEDTQYF | TGTGCCAGCAGCTTAAGGTGGGAGGATACCCAGTATTTT
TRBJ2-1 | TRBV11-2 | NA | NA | CASSLGGVVGLCEQFF | TGTGCCAGCAGTCTCGGTGGGGTAGTGGGATTATGTGAGCAGTTCTTC
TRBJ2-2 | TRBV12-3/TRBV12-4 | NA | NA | CASSSQILDRRELFF | TGTGCCAGCAGTTCGCAAATACTTGATAGGAGGGAGCTGTTTTTT
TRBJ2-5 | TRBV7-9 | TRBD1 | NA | CASSPPGDREALGGTQYF | TGTGCCAGCAGCCCCCCAGGCGACAGGGAAGCCCTAGGAGGGACCCAGTACTTC
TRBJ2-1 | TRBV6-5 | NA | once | CVSSYSFVPGSYNEQSF | TGTGTCAGCAGTTACTCCTTTGTCCCCGGCTCCTACAATGAGCAGTCCTTC
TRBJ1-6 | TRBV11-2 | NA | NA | CASSFDPGTYSPLHF | TGTGCCAGCAGCTTTGATCCCGGAACATATTCACCCCTCCACTTT
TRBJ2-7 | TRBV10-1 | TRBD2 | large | CASSELAGVSEQYF | TGCGCCAGCAGTGAACTAGCGGGAGTAAGTGAGCAGTACTTC
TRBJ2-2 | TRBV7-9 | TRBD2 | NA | CANSLAGLASGEPFF | TGTGCCAACAGCTTAGCGGGACTAGCGAGCGGGGAGCCGTTTTTT
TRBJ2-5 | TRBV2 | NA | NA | CASNEGIAVQETQYF | TGTGCAAGCAATGAAGGGATAGCGGTACAAGAGACCCAGTACTTC
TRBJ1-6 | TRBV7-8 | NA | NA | CAISLDLNSPPHF | TGTGCCATCAGCTTAGATCTCAATTCACCCCCCCACTTT
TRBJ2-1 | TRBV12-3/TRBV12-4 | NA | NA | CASSTTTNGRYEQFF | TGTGCCAGCAGTACAACGACTAACGGGAGATACGAGCAGTTCTTC
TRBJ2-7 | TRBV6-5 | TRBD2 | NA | CAISHWGGSRDEQYF | TGTGCGATCTCCCATTGGGGCGGGAGTCGGGACGAGCAGTACTTC
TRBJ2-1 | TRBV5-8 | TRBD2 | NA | CASSPEGNSGSYEQFF | TGTGCCAGCAGCCCGGAGGGGAATAGCGGGAGCTACGAGCAGTTCTTC
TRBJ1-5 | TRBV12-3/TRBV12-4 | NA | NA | CASNRDSIQPQHF | TGTGCCAGCAACCGAGATAGCATACAGCCCCAGCATTTT
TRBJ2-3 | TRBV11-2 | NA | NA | CASSLGPPGDHTPYF | TGTGCCAGCAGCTTAGGACCCCCAGGGGACCATACACCATATTTT
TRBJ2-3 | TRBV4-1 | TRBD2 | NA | CASSQGVTSGKSDTRYF | TGCGCCAGCAGCCAAGGAGTGACTAGCGGGAAGTCAGATACGCGGTATTTT
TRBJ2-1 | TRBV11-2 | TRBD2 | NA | CASSLKGLAGNEQFF | TGTGCCAGCAGCTTAAAGGGACTAGCGGGGAATGAGCAGTTCTTC
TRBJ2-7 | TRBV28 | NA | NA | CACSEGGAFIEQYF | TGTGCCTGTAGTGAGGGGGGCGCCTTCATCGAGCAGTACTTC
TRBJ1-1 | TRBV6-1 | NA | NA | CASRTRELGTEAFF | TGTGCCAGCCGAACCAGGGAGTTGGGCACTGAAGCTTTCTTT
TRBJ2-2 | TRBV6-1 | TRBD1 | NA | CVSSDGQGDTGELFF | TGTGTCAGCAGTGACGGACAGGGGGACACCGGGGAGTTGTTTTTT
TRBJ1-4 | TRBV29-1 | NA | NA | CSVGRPGEQLFF | TGTAGCGTTGGTCGCCCGGGGGAACAACTGTTTTTT
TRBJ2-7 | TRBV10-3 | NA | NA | CASRDGETYEQYF | TGTGCCTCCCGGGACGGGGAAACCTACGAGCAGTACTTC
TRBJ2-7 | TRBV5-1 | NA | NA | CANSPVGLGVWDNEQYF | TGCGCCAACAGCCCGGTTGGACTGGGGGTTTGGGACAACGAGCAGTACTTC
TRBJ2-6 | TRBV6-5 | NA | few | CASTSGTNSSGANVLTF | TGTGCCAGCACTAGTGGCACTAATAGTTCTGGGGCCAACGTCCTGACTTTC
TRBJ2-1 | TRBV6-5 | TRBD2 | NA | CVTSEGTSGIYVQFF | TGTGTCACCAGTGAGGGGACTAGCGGGATCTATGTGCAGTTCTTC
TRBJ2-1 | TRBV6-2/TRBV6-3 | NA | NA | CVSSLVPYNEQFF | TGTGTGAGCAGTTTAGTCCCTTACAATGAGCAGTTCTTC
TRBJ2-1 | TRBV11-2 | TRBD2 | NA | CASSLGLAGTNDQFF | TGTGCTAGCAGCTTAGGCCTAGCGGGAACAAATGATCAGTTCTTC
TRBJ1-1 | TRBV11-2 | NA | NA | CASSFADRGLREAFF | TGTGCCAGCAGCTTCGCTGATAGGGGACTACGAGAAGCTTTCTTT
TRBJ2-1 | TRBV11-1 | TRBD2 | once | CASSPHGVSGIGEQSF | TGTGCCAGCAGCCCACACGGGGTTAGCGGGATTGGTGAGCAATCCTTC
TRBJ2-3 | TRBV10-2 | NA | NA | CASSDEGCVTPGPADTQYF | TGCGCCAGCAGTGATGAGGGTTGCGTAACCCCTGGCCCTGCAGATACGCAGTATTTT
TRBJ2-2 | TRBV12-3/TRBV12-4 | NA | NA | CTSSLNTGEMFF | TGTACCAGCAGCCTCAACACCGGGGAGATGTTTTTT
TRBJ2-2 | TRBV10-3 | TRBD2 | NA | CAIPSGLAENTGKLFF | TGTGCCATTCCTTCCGGACTAGCGGAAAACACTGGGAAGCTGTTTTTT
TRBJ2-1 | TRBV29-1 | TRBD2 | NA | CSVDRREGPGNEQLF | TGCAGCGTCGATAGGCGGGAGGGTCCTGGAAATGAGCAGCTCTTC
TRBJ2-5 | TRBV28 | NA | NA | CASNASETQYF | TGTGCCAGTAATGCCTCAGAGACCCAGTACTTC
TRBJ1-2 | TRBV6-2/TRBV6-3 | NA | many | CASDRADGDGYTF | TGTGCCAGCGATAGAGCGGACGGTGATGGCTACACCTTC
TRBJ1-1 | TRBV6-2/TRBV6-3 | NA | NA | CASSYSSDGIAFF | TGTGCCAGCAGCTACTCGAGTGACGGGATAGCTTTCTTT
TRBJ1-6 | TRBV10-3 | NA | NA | CTISESEPVESPLHF | TGTACCATCAGTGAGTCGGAACCCGTGGAGTCACCCCTCCACTTT
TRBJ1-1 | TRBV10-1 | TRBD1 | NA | CSSSSDRGAEAFF | TGCTCCAGCAGCTCCGACAGGGGCGCTGAAGCTTTCTTT
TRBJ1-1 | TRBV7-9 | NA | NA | CASGLVVRTFF | TGTGCCAGTGGCTTAGTTGTACGAACTTTCTTT
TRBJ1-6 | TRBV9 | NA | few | CASSVSDRPHFSPLHF | TGTGCCAGCAGCGTATCTGACAGGCCCCATTTTTCACCCCTCCACTTT
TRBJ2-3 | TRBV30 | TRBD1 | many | CAWRIRGLVTDTQYF | TGTGCCTGGAGGATCAGGGGGCTTGTTACAGATACGCAGTATTTT